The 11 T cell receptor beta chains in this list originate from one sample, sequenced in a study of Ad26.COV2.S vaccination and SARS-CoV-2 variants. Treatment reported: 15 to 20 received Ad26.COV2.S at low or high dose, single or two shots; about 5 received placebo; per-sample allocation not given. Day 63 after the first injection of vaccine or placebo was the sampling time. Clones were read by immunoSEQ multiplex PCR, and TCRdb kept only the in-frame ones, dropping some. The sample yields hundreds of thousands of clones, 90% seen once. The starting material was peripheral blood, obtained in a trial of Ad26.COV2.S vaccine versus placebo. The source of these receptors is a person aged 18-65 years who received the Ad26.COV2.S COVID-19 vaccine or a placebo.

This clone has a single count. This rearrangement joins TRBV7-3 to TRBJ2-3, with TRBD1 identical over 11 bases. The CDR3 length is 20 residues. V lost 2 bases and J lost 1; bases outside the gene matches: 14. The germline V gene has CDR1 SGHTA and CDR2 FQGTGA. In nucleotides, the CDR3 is TGTGCCAGCAGCTTATCCCCCGGACAGGGGGCAAAAGTCGGCACAGATACGCAGTATTTT. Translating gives CASSLSPGQGAKVGTDTQYF.

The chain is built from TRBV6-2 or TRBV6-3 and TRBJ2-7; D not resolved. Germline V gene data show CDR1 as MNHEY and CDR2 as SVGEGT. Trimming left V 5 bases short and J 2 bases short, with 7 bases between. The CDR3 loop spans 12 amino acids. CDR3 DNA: TGTGCCAGCAGTACATACCCCTACGAGCAGTACTTC. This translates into CASSTYPYEQYF.

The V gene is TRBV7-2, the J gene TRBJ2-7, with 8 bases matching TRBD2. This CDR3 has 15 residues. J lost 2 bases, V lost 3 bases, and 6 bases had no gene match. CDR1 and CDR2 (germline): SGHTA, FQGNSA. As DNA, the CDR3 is TGTGCCAGCAGCTTCGGCGGGAGGCCCCCCTACGAGCAGTACTTC. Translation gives CASSFGGRPPYEQYF. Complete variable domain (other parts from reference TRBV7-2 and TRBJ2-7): GAGVSQSPSNKVTEKGKDVELRCDPISGHTALYWYRQSLGQGLEFLIYFQGNSAPDKSGLPSDRFSAERTGGSVSTLTIQRTQQEDSAVYLCASSFGGRPPYEQYFGPGTRLTVT.

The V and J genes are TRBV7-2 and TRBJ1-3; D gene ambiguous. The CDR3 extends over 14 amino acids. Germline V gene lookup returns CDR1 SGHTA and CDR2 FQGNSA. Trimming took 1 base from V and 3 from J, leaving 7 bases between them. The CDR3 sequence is CASSLDGVGNTIYF. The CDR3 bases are TGTGCCAGCAGCTTAGACGGGGTTGGAAACACCATATATTTT.

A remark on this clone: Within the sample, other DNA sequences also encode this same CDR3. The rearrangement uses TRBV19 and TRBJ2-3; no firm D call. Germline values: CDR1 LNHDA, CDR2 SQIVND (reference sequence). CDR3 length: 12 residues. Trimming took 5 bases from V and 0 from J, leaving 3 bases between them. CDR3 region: CASSPSTDTQYF. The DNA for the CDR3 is TGTGCCAGTAGTCCGAGCACAGATACGCAGTATTTT.

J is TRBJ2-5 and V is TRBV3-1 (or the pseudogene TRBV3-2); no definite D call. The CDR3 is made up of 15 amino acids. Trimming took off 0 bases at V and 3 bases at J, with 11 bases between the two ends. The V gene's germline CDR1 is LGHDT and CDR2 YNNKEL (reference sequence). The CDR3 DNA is TGTGCCAGCAGCCAAGATCAGGCTGGGAAAGAGACCCAGTACTTC. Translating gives CASSQDQAGKETQYF.

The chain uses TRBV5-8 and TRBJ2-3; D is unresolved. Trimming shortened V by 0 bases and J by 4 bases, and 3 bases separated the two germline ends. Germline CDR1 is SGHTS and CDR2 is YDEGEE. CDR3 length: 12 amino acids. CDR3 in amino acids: CASSLDADTQYF. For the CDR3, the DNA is TGTGCCAGCAGCTTGGATGCAGATACGCAGTATTTT.

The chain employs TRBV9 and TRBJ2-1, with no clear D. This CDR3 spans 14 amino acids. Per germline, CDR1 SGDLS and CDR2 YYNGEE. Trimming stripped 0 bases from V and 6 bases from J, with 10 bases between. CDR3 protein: CASSVEGTTNEQFF. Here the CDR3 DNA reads TGTGCCAGCAGCGTAGAGGGAACCACCAATGAGCAGTTCTTC.

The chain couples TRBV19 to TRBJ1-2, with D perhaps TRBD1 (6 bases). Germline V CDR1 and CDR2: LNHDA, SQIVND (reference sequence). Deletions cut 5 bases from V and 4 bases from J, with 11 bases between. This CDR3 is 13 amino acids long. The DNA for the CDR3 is TGTGCCAGTAGTCAGGGGCTGGGCTATGGCTACACCTTC. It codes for CASSQGLGYGYTF.

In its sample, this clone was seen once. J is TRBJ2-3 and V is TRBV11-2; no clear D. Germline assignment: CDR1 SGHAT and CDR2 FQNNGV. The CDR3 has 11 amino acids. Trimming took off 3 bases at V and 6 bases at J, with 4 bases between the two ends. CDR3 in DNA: TGTGCCAGCAGCTTCGACGATACGCAGTATTTT. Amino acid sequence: CASSFDDTQYF. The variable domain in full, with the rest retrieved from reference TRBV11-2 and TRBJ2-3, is EAGVAQSPRYKIIEKRQSVAFWCNPISGHATLYWYQQILGQGPKLLIQFQNNGVVDDSQLPKDRFSAERLKGVDSTLKIQPAKLEDSAVYLCASSFDDTQYFGPGTRLTVL.

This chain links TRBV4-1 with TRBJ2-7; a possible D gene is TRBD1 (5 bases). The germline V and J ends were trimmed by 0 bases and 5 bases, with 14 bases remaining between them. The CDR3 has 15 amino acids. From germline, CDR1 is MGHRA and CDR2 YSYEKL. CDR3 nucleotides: TGCGCCAGCAGCCAAGAGTTTGGGCAGGGCCACGAGCAGTACTTC. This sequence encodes CASSQEFGQGHEQYF.